Here is one T cell receptor (beta chain) with its context. The sample belongs to a study of blood T cell repertoires in COVID-19. Study details: Samples came from the United States, Italy and Spain, spanning acute and convalescent COVID-19. PBMCs, B-cell-depleted T cells, or T cells provided the cDNA or gDNA that made up the material.

Original handling: It was from reference gene primer amplification that nucleated cell counts were estimated. Profiled with immunoSEQ multiplex PCR; TCRdb holds only in-frame clones, not every one. The DNA was the basis for D and trimming; V, J and clone size are from that table. The sample has a few hundred thousand clones; 70% to 90% are singletons. Sequenced input: peripheral blood. This TCR was recovered from a woman in her thirties or forties who had recovered from COVID-19.

CDR3: CAWAPGGYEGGYTF. The DNA for the CDR3 is TGTGCCTGGGCGCCGGGAGGGTACGAGGGAGGCTACACCTTC. The chain combines TRBV30 with TRBJ1-2; D unclear. V was shortened by 5 bases and J by 8 bases, with 21 bases between the two germline ends. Per the germline V gene, CDR1 is GTSNPN and CDR2 is SVGIG (reference sequence). The CDR3 is 14 residues long.